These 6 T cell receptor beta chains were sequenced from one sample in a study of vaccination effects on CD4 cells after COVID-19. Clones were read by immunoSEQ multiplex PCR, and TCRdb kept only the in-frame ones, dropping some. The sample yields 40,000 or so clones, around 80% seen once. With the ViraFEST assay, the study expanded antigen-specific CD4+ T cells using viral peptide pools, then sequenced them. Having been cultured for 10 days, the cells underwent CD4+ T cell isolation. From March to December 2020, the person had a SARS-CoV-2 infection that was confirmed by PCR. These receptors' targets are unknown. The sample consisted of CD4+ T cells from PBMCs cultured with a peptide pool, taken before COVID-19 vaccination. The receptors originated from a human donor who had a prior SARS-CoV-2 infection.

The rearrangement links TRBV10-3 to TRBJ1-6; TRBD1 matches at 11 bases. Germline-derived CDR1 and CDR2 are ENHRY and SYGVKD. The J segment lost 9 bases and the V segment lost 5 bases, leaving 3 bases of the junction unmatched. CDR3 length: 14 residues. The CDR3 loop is CAISQGTGGSPLHF. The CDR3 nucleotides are TGTGCCATCAGTCAAGGGACAGGGGGTTCACCCCTCCACTTT.

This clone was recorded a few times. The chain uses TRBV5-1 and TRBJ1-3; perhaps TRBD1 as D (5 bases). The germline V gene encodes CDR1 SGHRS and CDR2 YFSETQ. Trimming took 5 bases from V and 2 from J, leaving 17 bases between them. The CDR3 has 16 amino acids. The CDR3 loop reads CASSRGALTTGNTIYF. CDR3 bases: TGCGCCAGCAGTCGTGGGGCCCTAACAACTGGAAACACCATATATTTT.

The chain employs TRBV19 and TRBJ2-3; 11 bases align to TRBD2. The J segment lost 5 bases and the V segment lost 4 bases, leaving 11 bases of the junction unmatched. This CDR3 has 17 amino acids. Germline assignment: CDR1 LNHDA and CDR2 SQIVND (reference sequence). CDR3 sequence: CASSSSSSGGPLDTQYF. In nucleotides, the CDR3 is TGTGCCAGTAGTAGCTCGTCTAGCGGGGGGCCCCTAGATACGCAGTATTTT.

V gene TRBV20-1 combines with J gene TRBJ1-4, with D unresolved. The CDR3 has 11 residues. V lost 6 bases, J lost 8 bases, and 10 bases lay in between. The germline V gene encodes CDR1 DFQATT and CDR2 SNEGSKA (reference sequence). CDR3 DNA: TGCAGTGCCCCCGGACCGGAAAAACTGTTTTTT. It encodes CSAPGPEKLFF.

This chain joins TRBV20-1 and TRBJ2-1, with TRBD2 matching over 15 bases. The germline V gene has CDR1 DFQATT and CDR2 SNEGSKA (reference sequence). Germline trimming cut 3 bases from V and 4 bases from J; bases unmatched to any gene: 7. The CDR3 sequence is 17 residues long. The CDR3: CSASSGLAGGYYNEQFF. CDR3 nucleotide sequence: TGCAGTGCTAGTTCCGGACTAGCGGGAGGGTATTACAATGAGCAGTTCTTC.

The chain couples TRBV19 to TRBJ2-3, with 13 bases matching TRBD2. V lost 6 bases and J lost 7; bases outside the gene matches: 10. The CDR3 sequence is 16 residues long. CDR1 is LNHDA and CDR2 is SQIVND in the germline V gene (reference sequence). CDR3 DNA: TGTGCCAGTAGCCCAGGACTAGCGGGAGATTGGTATACGCAGTATTTT. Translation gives CASSPGLAGDWYTQYF.